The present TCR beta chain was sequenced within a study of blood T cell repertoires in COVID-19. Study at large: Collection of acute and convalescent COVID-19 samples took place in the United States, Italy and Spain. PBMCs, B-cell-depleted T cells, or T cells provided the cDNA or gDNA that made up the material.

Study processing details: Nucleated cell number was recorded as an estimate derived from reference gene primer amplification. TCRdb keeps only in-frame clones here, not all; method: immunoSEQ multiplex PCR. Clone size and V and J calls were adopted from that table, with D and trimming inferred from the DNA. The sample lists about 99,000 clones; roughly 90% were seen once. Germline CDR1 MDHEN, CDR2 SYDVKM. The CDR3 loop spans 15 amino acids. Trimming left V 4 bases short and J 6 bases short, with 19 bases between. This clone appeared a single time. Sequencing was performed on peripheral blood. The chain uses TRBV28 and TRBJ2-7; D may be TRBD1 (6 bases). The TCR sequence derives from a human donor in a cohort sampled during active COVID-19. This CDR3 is CASSSTGFARLEQYF. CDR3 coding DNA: TGTGCCAGCAGTTCCACAGGGTTCGCTCGCCTCGAGCAGTACTTC.